This TCR beta chain was recorded in a study of blood T cell repertoires in COVID-19. About the research overall: Italy, Spain and the United States were the sources of the convalescent and acute COVID-19 samples. Sources were T cells, B-cell-depleted T cells, or PBMCs; the material itself was cDNA or gDNA.

Per germline, CDR1 MDHEN and CDR2 SYDVKM. V lost 4 bases, J lost 7 bases, and 8 bases stayed unmatched. This CDR3 has 15 residues. The authors' processing: Estimates of nucleated cell counts were drawn from the amplification of reference gene primers. Assay: immunoSEQ multiplex PCR; the TCRdb copy retains only in-frame clones and omits some. The V and J calls and clone size come from that table; D and trimming were worked out from the DNA. Among about 250,000 clones, roughly four fifths were seen once, and the ten largest hold around 14%. Seattle participants joined during active infection and were tracked over time.

The sequence was collected from a person between 70 and 80 years old with COVID-19, enrolled during active disease. This rearrangement joins TRBV28 to TRBJ2-7, with TRBD2 identical over 12 bases. Sequencing was done on a sample of peripheral blood. CDR3 coding DNA: TGTGCCAGCAGTTCCTTAGCTAGCGGGGGGGATGAGCAGTACTTC. Translating it yields CASSSLASGGDEQYF.